This TCR beta chain was found in a study of T-cell reconstitution after alpha-beta-depleted transplantation in children. Trimming took 3 bases from V and 0 from J, leaving 8 bases between them. This CDR3 has 15 amino acids. Germline V CDR1 and CDR2: MNHEY, SMNVEV (reference sequence). Regarding this clonotype: The antigen is undetermined.

As it was prepared, the TCRbeta library received unique molecular identifiers. TCRdb re-analysed the PCR reads in MiXCR, keeping a single row per CDR3 protein. The sample includes about 97,000 distinct CDR3 sequences, about 6.8% seen only once; the top ten take about 16%. Study-level results: It was surviving recipient T cells and thymic progenitors that gave some patients high TCRbeta diversity at day 60. About two months after transplant, alpha-beta T cells reportedly came from several hundred expanded graft clones. At the one-year point after transplant, T-cell counts and TCRbeta diversity were found to come mostly from T cells that had been newly produced.

The sequencing here drew on PBMCs, taken before TCRalphabeta/CD19-depleted stem cell transplant. This chain links TRBV27 with TRBJ1-4; D is unresolved. This receptor was taken from a boy aged 2 to 10 with acute lymphoblastic leukemia, due to receive a stem cell transplant. This chain's CDR3 is CASSFQYTTNEKLFF. In DNA form, the CDR3 reads TGTGCCAGCAGTTTTCAGTATACAACTAATGAAAAACTGTTTTTT.